This entry lists 18 T cell receptor beta chains sequenced from one sample in a study of control samples from healthy donors and cancer patients. Sequenced by immunoSEQ multiplex PCR; TCRdb stores in-frame clones only, minus some. The data show roughly 49,000 clones, 88% seen once. Sequenced: PBMCs. These receptors all come from a man aged 50-60 years with head and neck cancer.

The CDR3 sequence: CATSEDGTGELFF. The CDR3 DNA sequence: TGTGCCACCAGTGAAGACGGTACCGGGGAGCTGTTTTTT. The chain recombines TRBV24-1 with TRBJ2-2; no clear D. The V end lost 4 bases, the J end lost 5 bases, and 7 bases lay between the germline ends. This CDR3 contains 13 residues. CDR1 KGHDR and CDR2 SFDVKD come from the germline V gene.

The rearrangement links TRBV28 to TRBJ1-6; D ambiguous. Germline values: CDR1 MDHEN, CDR2 SYDVKM. Trimming cost V 5 bases and J 5 bases, with 10 bases left between them. The length of the CDR3 is 14 residues. CDR3 amino acids: CASSPRLDNSPLHF. CDR3 coding DNA: TGTGCCAGCAGTCCTAGACTGGATAATTCACCCCTCCACTTT.

J is TRBJ2-2 and V is TRBV29-1, with D maybe TRBD1 (6 bases). The CDR3 sequence is 15 residues long. Germline V gene sequence: CDR1 SQVTM, CDR2 ANQGSEA. Trimming took 5 bases from V and 0 from J, leaving 13 bases between them. In DNA form, the CDR3 reads TGCAGCGTTTTGTCAGGGGCCGCGAACACCGGGGAGCTGTTTTTT. Translated: CSVLSGAANTGELFF.

The CDR3: CASSLASSSSYEQYF. The CDR3 nucleotides are TGTGCCAGCAGCTTAGCTAGCTCCAGCTCCTACGAGCAGTACTTC. The chain recombines TRBV7-2 with TRBJ2-7; D gene unclear. V dropped 0 bases and J dropped 0 bases, with 9 bases sitting between them. Germline CDR1 is SGHTA and CDR2 is FQGNSA. This CDR3 is 15 amino acids long. The variable domain in full, with the rest retrieved from reference TRBV7-2 and TRBJ2-7, is GAGVSQSPSNKVTEKGKDVELRCDPISGHTALYWYRQSLGQGLEFLIYFQGNSAPDKSGLPSDRFSAERTGGSVSTLTIQRTQQEDSAVYLCASSLASSSSYEQYFGPGTRLTVT.

The chain has TRBV10-3 and TRBJ2-2, with 10 nucleotides matching TRBD1. This CDR3 comprises 15 residues. V lost 6 bases to trimming and J lost 3 bases; unmatched junction nucleotides: 4. Germline V gives CDR1 ENHRY, CDR2 SYGVKD. The CDR3 nucleotides are TGTGCCATCAGGTCCGGGACAGGGGACACCGGGGAGCTGTTTTTT. Translated, it gives CAIRSGTGDTGELFF.

This chain links TRBV5-8 with TRBJ2-3; D is ambiguous. Germline V gene lookup returns CDR1 SGHTS and CDR2 YDEGEE. V was pared by 2 bases and J by 2 bases, with 9 bases between. The CDR3 sequence is 14 residues long. The DNA of the CDR3 is TGTGCCAGCAGCTTTAGGCAGGCCACAGATACGCAGTATTTT. Protein product: CASSFRQATDTQYF.

With respect to this clone: The germline gene is not matched at one end of the junction; a read error may be the cause. This chain connects TRBV11-2 to TRBJ2-2; D remains ambiguous. In germline, CDR1 is SGHAT, CDR2 FQNNGV. The length of the CDR3 is 16 residues. The CDR3 region has the DNA TGTGTCAGCAGCCACTACCGGACGGATACCGCGGGGGAGCTGTTTTTT. Protein: CVSSHYRTDTAGELFF.

J is TRBJ2-5 and V is TRBV10-2; weak D call: TRBD2 (7 bases). The germline gives CDR1 WSHSY, CDR2 SAAADI. V gave up 9 bases and J gave up 5 bases, with 40 bases separating them. The CDR3 length is 21 residues. CDR3: CARYDRMVHGGRTNDGETQYF. Here the CDR3 DNA reads TGCGCCAGATACGACCGAATGGTTCACGGGGGGCGAACAAATGATGGGGAGACCCAGTACTTC.

This rearrangement joins TRBV5-5 to TRBJ2-5; 9 positions match TRBD1. The trim removed 3 bases at V and 2 bases at J, leaving 11 bases unmatched. The CDR3 consists of 17 residues. Germline assignment: CDR1 SGHKS and CDR2 YYEKEE (reference sequence). As DNA, the CDR3 is TGTGCCAGCAGCTGGGACAGGGCCCGTAGACTGCAAGAGACCCAGTACTTC. Translating gives CASSWDRARRLQETQYF.

This chain joins TRBV6-4 and TRBJ2-3; D remains unclear. The CDR3 has 16 amino acids. The V end lost 0 bases, the J end lost 1 base, and 11 bases lay between the germline ends. In germline, CDR1 is MRHNA, CDR2 SNTAGT. The CDR3 DNA reads as TGTGCCAGCAGTGACTCGAGCCTGTCTGGCACAGATACGCAGTATTTT. Translating gives CASSDSSLSGTDTQYF.

The V call is TRBV18, the J call TRBJ2-5; 10 bases align to TRBD1. This CDR3 spans 14 amino acids. CDR1 is KGHSH and CDR2 is LQKENI in the germline V gene. The trim removed 6 bases at V and 9 bases at J, leaving 10 bases unmatched. The CDR3 coding sequence is TGTGCCAGCTCCCCCGGGACAGGGGCCCGGGCCCAGTACTTC. This encodes CASSPGTGARAQYF. Variable domain in full (rest from reference TRBV18 and TRBJ2-5): NAGVMQNPRHLVRRRGQEARLRCSPMKGHSHVYWYRQLPEEGLKFMVYLQKENIIDESGMPKERFSAEFPKEGPSILRIQQVVRGDSAAYFCASSPGTGARAQYFGPGTRLLVL.

The V and J genes are TRBV24-1 and TRBJ2-1; no definite D call. The CDR3 consists of 12 residues. Germline CDR1 reads KGHDR; CDR2 reads SFDVKD. With 3 bases removed from V and 10 bases from J, the gap between germline ends came to 9 bases. CDR3 in DNA: TGTGCCACCAGTGATAGGTTAGGAGAGCAGTTCTTC. Amino acids: CATSDRLGEQFF.

This sequence joins TRBV6-2 or TRBV6-3 and TRBJ1-2; no reliable D call. V was pared by 3 bases and J by 1 base, with 9 bases between. CDR3 size: 14 residues. Germline CDR1 reads MNHEY; CDR2 reads SVGEGT. CDR3 residues: CASSYWVDNYGYTF. CDR3 coding DNA: TGTGCCAGCAGTTATTGGGTGGATAACTATGGCTACACCTTC.

The chain carries TRBV11-2 and TRBJ2-3; D might be TRBD1 or TRBD2, each matching 5 bases. Germline assignment: CDR1 SGHAT and CDR2 FQNNGV. The CDR3 is made up of 16 amino acids. With 1 base removed from V and 6 bases from J, the gap between germline ends came to 17 bases. CDR3 nucleotides: TGTGCCAGCAGCTTAGTTATAGGGTTGGGGGTGGATACGCAGTATTTT. Translated: CASSLVIGLGVDTQYF.

This clone has a handful of counts. This chain links TRBV3-1 (or the pseudogene TRBV3-2) with TRBJ1-3; 7 nucleotides match TRBD1. The V segment lost 0 bases and the J segment 1 base; nucleotides outside the gene matches: 3. The CDR3 is made up of 16 amino acids. CDR1 is LGHDT, CDR2 YNNKEL, per germline (reference sequence). In DNA, the CDR3 is TGTGCCAGCAGCCAAGAAACAGGGGTGTCTGGAAACACCATATATTTT. The encoded protein is CASSQETGVSGNTIYF.

The chain joins TRBV11-3 to TRBJ2-1, with 7 bases that match TRBD1. The CDR3 loop spans 14 amino acids. Germline V lookup: CDR1 SGHNT, CDR2 YENEEA. V was clipped by 9 bases and J by 0 bases; unmatched bases: 5. The chain's CDR3 is CASSQGSSYNEQFF. The CDR3, as DNA: TGTGCCAGTTCACAGGGGAGCTCCTACAATGAGCAGTTCTTC.

The V and J genes are TRBV6-5 and TRBJ2-1; D is undetermined. This CDR3 comprises 11 residues. Looked up from germline, CDR1 is MNHEY and CDR2 is SVGAGI. Trimming cost V 7 bases and J 9 bases, with 10 bases left between them. The CDR3 coding sequence is TGTGCCAGCAATGCAGTGAGTGAGCAGTTCTTC. Protein product: CASNAVSEQFF.

This chain connects TRBV7-3 to TRBJ2-1; TRBD1 aligns across 7 bases. The CDR3 contains 13 residues. Germline-derived CDR1 and CDR2 are SGHTA and FQGTGA. V lost 5 bases to trimming and J lost 6 bases; unmatched junction nucleotides: 4. The CDR3 bases are TGTGCCAGCAGCGGGGGACAGCGCAATGAGCAGTTCTTC. Its translation is CASSGGQRNEQFF. Complete variable domain (other parts from reference TRBV7-3 and TRBJ2-1): GAGVSQTPSNKVTEKGKYVELRCDPISGHTALYWYRQSLGQGPEFLIYFQGTGAADDSGLPNDRFFAVRPEGSVSTLKIQRTERGDSAVYLCASSGGQRNEQFFGPGTRLTVL.